The clone carrying this T cell receptor (beta chain) was seen just once. What it recognizes is unknown. The same CDR3 can be traced to other DNA sequences in this sample. Generated by immunoSEQ multiplex PCR, the TCRdb table keeps only in-frame clones and is missing some. The table has approximately 66,000 clones, approximately 86% seen once. This entry belongs to a study of OX40 agonist ivuxolimab in advanced cancers. Whole-study context: Ivuxolimab was administered intravenously to patients at 0.01 to 10 mg/kg every 2 weeks.

Overall study findings and caveats: Relative to CD4+, CD8+ T cells held more expanded clones on average. At 0.1 to 3.0 mg/kg and by week 6, clonal expansion occurred in CD4+ and CD8+ blood T cells.

The CDR3 runs to 14 residues. Germline CDR1 reads KGHSH; CDR2 reads LQKENI. V lost 3 bases and J 1 base, leaving 6 bases between the germline ends. This chain joins TRBV18 and TRBJ2-2, with a weak D call TRBD1 (6 bases). Specimen: CD4+ or CD8+ T cells sorted from blood, collected in a trial of the OX40 agonist ivuxolimab. This TCR came from an adult with an advanced solid tumor such as melanoma, head and neck, liver or kidney cancer. The CDR3 coding sequence is TGTGCCAGCTCACCGACAGGGAACACCGGGGAGCTGTTTTTT. It yields the protein CASSPTGNTGELFF.